This TCR beta chain originates from a study of blood T cell repertoires in COVID-19 (dated by TCRdb to 2020 to 2021). Background for the entire study: Samples covering the acute and convalescent phases of COVID-19 were provided by collaborators in the United States, Italy and Spain. The prospective study material was composed of cDNA or gDNA derived from T cells, B-cell-depleted T cells, or PBMCs. Deeply sampled blood TCRbeta repertoires from subjects exposed to, actively infected with, or recovered from COVID-19 were included in the dataset. The repertoires were released in a freely available public database intended as a resource for research on the immune response to SARS-CoV-2. The samples were drawn from two sources: the first 160 participants of the ongoing ImmuneRACE study, and 1,000 to 1,500 subjects contributed by 6 global collaborators. Nearly every sample came with metadata listing a de-identified subject ID, COVID-19 status, age in years and sex. Where available, HLA class I and class II types were taken from metadata supplied by the sample provider and were not determined by assay-based typing. General findings and caveats noted by the study authors: How much clinical and demographic metadata was included differed by source and by participant, and the metadata was provided uncurated.

To note about this clone: Its antigen specificity is not known. One base away there is no much larger clone; base qualities are not given.

TCRbeta CDR3 regions were amplified from genomic DNA using the immunoSEQ Assay, a bias-controlled multiplex PCR. Processing in the source paper ran as follows. Within the assay, amplification of reference gene primers was used to estimate how many nucleated cells each sample contained. To quantify the absolute abundance of each unique TCRbeta CDR3 rearrangement, sequence reads were collapsed and filtered. Productive Simpson clonality was computed per sample as the square root of Simpson's diversity index over productive rearrangements. The immuneACCESS repertoire file appears here via TCRdb, limited to in-frame rearrangements. These files lack a portion of the clones; in checked studies, under half of the deficit traces to unresolved V genes, and the cause of the others is not known. Clone size and V and J calls were adopted from that table, with D and trimming inferred from the DNA. In this sample the table shows roughly 180,000 clones, approximately 80% of which occur a single time. Around 7% of the sample rests with the top ten.

In Seattle, one collaborating source enrolled patients while the infection was active and tracked those patients longitudinally over the course of disease. Whole blood was collected in K2EDTA tubes by collaborating institutions according to the institutions' own protocols. For TCRbeta analysis, collaborators shipped samples in one of three forms: frozen whole blood, isolated PBMCs, or DNA extracted from either of those sample types. This TCR was recovered from a woman between 40 and 50 years old with COVID-19, enrolled during active disease. Sequencing was done on a sample of peripheral blood.

The DNA sequence reads TGTGCCAGCAGTTTATTCGGGGGAAGCAATCAGCCCCAGCATTTT. This gives the protein CASSLFGGSNQPQHF. The chain joins TRBV27 to TRBJ1-5, and possibly TRBD1, on 5 matching bases. The germline V gene (reference sequence) yields MNHEY for CDR1 and SMNVEV for CDR2. The cysteine opens and the phenylalanine closes a CDR3 of 15 amino acids. Just the 45-base CDR3 DNA is kept, in frame starting at base 1. The trim is 1 base for V and 1 base for J, with a gap of 8 bases between the germline ends.